This T cell receptor beta chain was profiled in a study of blood T cell repertoires in COVID-19. Study information: Whether acute or convalescent, the COVID-19 samples came from the United States, Italy and Spain. In each case, the material was cDNA or gDNA derived from T cells, B-cell-depleted T cells, or PBMCs.

J gave up 3 bases and V 1 base, and 13 bases lay outside the gene matches. Germline V gene data show CDR1 as MGHDK and CDR2 as SYGVNS. This CDR3 contains 18 residues. Per the original data handling: Cell counts per sample came from amplifying reference gene primers. This table comes from immunoSEQ multiplex PCR, and its TCRdb copy is limited to in-frame clones, with some not included. V and J calls plus clone size are reproduced from that table; the DNA served to infer D and trimming. The sample includes roughly 130,000 clones, roughly four fifths of them seen just once. This clone was found a few times.

This receptor was identified in a woman aged 80 or over with acute or convalescent COVID-19. The chain carries TRBV25-1 and TRBJ1-2; 8 nucleotides match TRBD1. Sequencing was carried out using peripheral blood. The CDR3 reads CASSELGGDRGRYYGYTF. Here the CDR3 DNA reads TGTGCCAGCAGTGAATTGGGGGGTGACAGGGGAAGATACTATGGCTACACCTTC.